This T cell receptor (beta chain) was sequenced during a study of blood T cell repertoires in COVID-19. Overall study context: The analysed material was cDNA or gDNA that came from T cells, B-cell-depleted T cells, or PBMCs.

Here immunoSEQ multiplex PCR was the method, and the copy in TCRdb shows in-frame clones only, minus some. The sample carries 150,000 to 200,000 clones, approximately 78% recorded once. The CDR3 covers 14 residues. Germline assignment: CDR1 LNHNV and CDR2 YYDKDF (reference sequence). V lost 1 base and J 6 bases, leaving 10 bases between the germline ends. The sequencing input was PBMCs or T cells enriched from blood (not recorded which). This TCR came from a woman in her fifties or sixties who had recovered from COVID-19. The chain recombines TRBV15 with TRBJ1-5; TRBD1 is a possible D gene (5 bases). CDR3 DNA sequence: TGTGCCACCAGCAGAGGATTCCAGGGTCAGCCCCAGCATTTT. It yields the protein CATSRGFQGQPQHF.